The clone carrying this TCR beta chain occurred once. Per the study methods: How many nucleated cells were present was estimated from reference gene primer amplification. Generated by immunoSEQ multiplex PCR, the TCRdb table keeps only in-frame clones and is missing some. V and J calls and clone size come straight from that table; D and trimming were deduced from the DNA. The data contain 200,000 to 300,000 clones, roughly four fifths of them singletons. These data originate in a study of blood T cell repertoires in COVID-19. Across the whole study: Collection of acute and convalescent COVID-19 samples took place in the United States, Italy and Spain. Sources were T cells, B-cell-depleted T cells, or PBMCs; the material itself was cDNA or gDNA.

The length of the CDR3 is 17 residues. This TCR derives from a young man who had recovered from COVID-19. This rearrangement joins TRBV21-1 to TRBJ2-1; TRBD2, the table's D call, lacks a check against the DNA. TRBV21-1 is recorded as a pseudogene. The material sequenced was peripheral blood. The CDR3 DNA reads TGTGCCAGCAGCACTACTAGCGGGGATTCACAAGGTTATGAGCAGTTCTTC. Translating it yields CASSTTSGDSQGYEQFF.